The 8 T cell receptor beta chains listed next were all sequenced from one sample in a study of T cell clonality in common variable immunodeficiency. The method was immunoSEQ multiplex PCR; TCRdb's version includes in-frame clones alone and lacks a portion of them. This sample has around 57,000 clones, each found more than once. The sequenced sample consisted of peripheral blood mononuclear cells. The receptor set was obtained from a person aged 18 to 70 in good health.

This clone occurred many times. The sequenced fragment ends 3 residues before the CDR3 boundary, so the rest is inferred from the germline J gene. V is TRBV24-1 and J is TRBJ1-1; tentative D call: TRBD1 (6 bases). The germline V gene has CDR1 KGHDR and CDR2 SFDVKD. Between the trimmed V and J ends, which lost 9 bases and 2 bases, there was a span of 12 bases. The CDR3 has 13 residues. CDR3 DNA (partial): TGTGCCACCCGGGGGGGGCCTAACACTGAA. This codes for CATRGGPNTE. The entire CDR3 reads CATRGGPNTEAFF.

This clone was observed at least ten times. The sequenced fragment ends 3 residues before the CDR3 boundary, so the rest is inferred from the germline J gene. The chain employs TRBV7-8 and TRBJ2-5, with 8 bases fitting TRBD1. This CDR3 region has 17 residues. The junction had 11 bases not matched to a gene; V was cut back by 1 base and J by 4 bases. Germline V lookup: CDR1 SGHVS, CDR2 FQNEAQ. CDR3 bases read: TGTGCCAGCAGCTTAGAGGGCAGGGGGCTGTCTGGAGAGACC. It specifies CASSLEGRGLSGET. The whole CDR3 sequence is CASSLEGRGLSGETQYF.

A few counts support this clone. The read is 3 residues too short to cover the CDR3 end, so that end is filled in from the germline J gene. The same CDR3 can be traced to other DNA sequences in this sample. The chain carries TRBV7-3 and TRBJ1-2; D is perhaps TRBD1 (5 bases). V lost 9 bases to trimming and J lost 6 bases, with 23 bases between them. Germline V lookup: CDR1 SGHTA, CDR2 FQGTGA. The CDR3 is made up of 15 amino acids. Partial CDR3 DNA: TGTGCCAGTAGCCATGCCGATCCAGGGAAGGATGGC. As protein: CASSHADPGKDG. The entire CDR3 reads CASSHADPGKDGYTF.

This clone showed up just a few times. Read coverage stops 3 residues before the CDR3 terminus; the germline J gene supplies the remainder. This rearrangement joins TRBV2 to TRBJ2-7; D possibly corresponds to TRBD1 (6 bases). Trimming pared 7 bases from V and 2 bases from J, leaving 15 bases between. CDR1 and CDR2 (germline): SNHLY, FYNNEI. The CDR3 extends over 14 amino acids. The CDR3: CASTTGTWTYEQYF. CDR3 bases read: TGTGCCAGCACGACAGGCACTTGGACCTACGAG. The full variable domain, its missing parts supplied by reference TRBV2 and TRBJ2-7, is EPEVTQTPSHQVTQMGQEVILRCVPISNHLYFYWYRQILGQKVEFLVSFYNNEISEKSEIFDDQFSVERPDGSNFTLKIRSTKLEDSAMYFCASTTGTWTYEQYFGPGTRLTVT.

This clone was observed at least ten times. The CDR3 end is not reached by the read, which stops 3 residues before it; the germline J gene fills it in. The chain carries TRBV20-1 and TRBJ2-1; D call uncertain. From germline, CDR1 is DFQATT and CDR2 SNEGSKA (reference sequence). The ends were cut back, 0 bases at V and 6 bases at J, with 9 bases in the middle. CDR3 length: 13 amino acids. CDR3 DNA (partial): TGCAGTGCTAGAGACCTTCTCCGCAATGAG. Amino acid sequence: CSARDLLRNE. The whole CDR3 sequence is CSARDLLRNEQFF.

This clone has ten or more counts. Sequencing ends 3 residues short of the CDR3 end; the germline J gene provides the rest. The chain carries TRBV20-1 and TRBJ2-3; TRBD1 matches at 10 bases. The length of the CDR3 is 14 residues. With V trimmed by 6 bases and J by 5 bases, 8 bases remained unmatched. The V gene's germline CDR1 is DFQATT and CDR2 SNEGSKA (reference sequence). CDR3 residues: CSAGTGEYIDTQYF. CDR3 DNA, as far as it was read: TGCAGTGCAGGGACAGGGGAATACATAGATACG.

This clone was seen repeatedly, ten times or more. Read data end 3 residues before the CDR3 end; the end is taken from the germline J gene. This chain links TRBV15 with TRBJ2-3; 9 nucleotides agree with TRBD2. V lost 3 bases to trimming and J lost 5 bases; unmatched junction nucleotides: 3. Per the germline V gene, CDR1 is LNHNV and CDR2 is YYDKDF (reference sequence). This CDR3 has 14 amino acids. Here the CDR3 reads CATSRGLAEDTQYF. CDR3 DNA, as far as it was read: TGTGCCACCAGCAGGGGACTAGCAGAAGATACG. The whole variable domain, remainder taken from reference TRBV15 and TRBJ2-3, is DAMVIQNPRYQVTQFGKPVTLSCSQTLNHNVMYWYQQKSSQAPKLLFHYYDKDFNNEADTPDNFQSRRPNTSFCFLDIRSPGLGDTAMYLCATSRGLAEDTQYFGPGTRLTVL.

This clone was detected ten times or more. The read finishes 3 residues shy of the CDR3 end, and the germline J gene is used to complete it. This chain joins TRBV7-9 and TRBJ2-1; 11 bases are a match to TRBD2. CDR3 length: 15 amino acids. Germline V gene lookup returns CDR1 SEHNR and CDR2 FQNEAQ (reference sequence). The ends lost 2 bases at V and 5 bases at J; junction bases unmatched: 2. CDR3 DNA, as far as it was read: TGTGCCAGCAGCTTACTAGCGGGAGGCGACAATGAG. This codes for CASSLLAGGDNE. The complete CDR3 sequence is CASSLLAGGDNEQFF.